Sequencing of this T cell receptor (beta chain) was carried out in a study of blood T cell repertoires in COVID-19. The sample holds a few counts of this clone. Here immunoSEQ multiplex PCR was the method, and the copy in TCRdb shows in-frame clones only, minus some. The sample lists around 70,000 clones; under 90% were seen once. The V end lost 4 bases, the J end lost 9 bases, and 13 bases lay between the germline ends. Germline loops: CDR1 SGDLS, CDR2 YYNGEE. The CDR3 extends over 12 amino acids. The chain is built from TRBV9 and TRBJ1-2; no firm D call. Specimen: peripheral blood. The clonotype originates from a man aged 65 to 85 who had recovered from COVID-19. The chain's CDR3 is CASSSGEKRYTF. In DNA, the CDR3 is TGTGCCAGCAGCTCGGGAGAAAAACGCTACACCTTC.